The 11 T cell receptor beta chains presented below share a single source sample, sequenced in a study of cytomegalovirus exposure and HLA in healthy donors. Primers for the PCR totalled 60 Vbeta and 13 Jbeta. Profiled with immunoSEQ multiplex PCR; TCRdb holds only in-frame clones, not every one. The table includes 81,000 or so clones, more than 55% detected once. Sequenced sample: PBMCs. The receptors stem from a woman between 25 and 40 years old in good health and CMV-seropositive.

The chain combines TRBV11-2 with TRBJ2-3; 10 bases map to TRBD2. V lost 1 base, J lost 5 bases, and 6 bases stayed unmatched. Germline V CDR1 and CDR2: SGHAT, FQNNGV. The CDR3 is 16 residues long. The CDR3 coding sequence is TGTGCCAGCAGCTTAGGTCCAGCGGGGGGGCAAGATACGCAGTATTTT. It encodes CASSLGPAGGQDTQYF.

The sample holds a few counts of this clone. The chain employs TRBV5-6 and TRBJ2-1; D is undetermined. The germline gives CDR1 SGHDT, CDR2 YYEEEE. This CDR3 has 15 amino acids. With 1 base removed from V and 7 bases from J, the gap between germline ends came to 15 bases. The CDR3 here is CASSLQSPLRNEQFF. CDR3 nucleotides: TGTGCCAGCAGCTTGCAAAGTCCCTTACGGAATGAGCAGTTCTTC.

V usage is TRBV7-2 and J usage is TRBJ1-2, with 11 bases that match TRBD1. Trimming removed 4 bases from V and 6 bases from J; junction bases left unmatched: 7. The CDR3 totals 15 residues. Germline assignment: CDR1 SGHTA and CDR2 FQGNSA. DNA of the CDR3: TGTGCCAGCAGCTACACCGGGACAGGGGGAAATGGCTACACCTTC. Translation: CASSYTGTGGNGYTF.

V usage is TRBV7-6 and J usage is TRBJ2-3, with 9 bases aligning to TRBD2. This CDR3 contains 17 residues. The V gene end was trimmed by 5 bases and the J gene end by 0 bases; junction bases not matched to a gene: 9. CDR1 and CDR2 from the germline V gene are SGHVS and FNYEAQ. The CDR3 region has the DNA TGTGCCAGCAGCCGTACTGCTAGCGGGGAGAGCACAGATACGCAGTATTTT. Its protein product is CASSRTASGESTDTQYF.

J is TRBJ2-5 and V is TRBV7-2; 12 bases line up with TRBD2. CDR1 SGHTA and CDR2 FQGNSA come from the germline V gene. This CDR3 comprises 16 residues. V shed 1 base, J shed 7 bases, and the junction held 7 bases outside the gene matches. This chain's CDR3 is CASSLVVLAGGGTQYF. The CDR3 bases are TGTGCCAGCAGCTTAGTTGTACTAGCGGGGGGAGGGACCCAGTACTTC.

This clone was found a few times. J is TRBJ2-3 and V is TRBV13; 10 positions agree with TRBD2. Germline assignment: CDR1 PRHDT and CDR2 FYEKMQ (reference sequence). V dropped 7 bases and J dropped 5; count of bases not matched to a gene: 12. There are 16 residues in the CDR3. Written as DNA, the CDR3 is TGTGCCAGCACTTTGAGGCGGCTAGCGGGAGAAGATACGCAGTATTTT. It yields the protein CASTLRRLAGEDTQYF.

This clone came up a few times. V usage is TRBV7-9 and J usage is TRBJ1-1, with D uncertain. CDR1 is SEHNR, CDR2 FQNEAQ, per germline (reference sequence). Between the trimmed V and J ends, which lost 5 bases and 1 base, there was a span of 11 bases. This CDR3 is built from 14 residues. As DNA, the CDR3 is TGTGCCAGCAGCCCCACCGACACGAACACTGAAGCTTTCTTT. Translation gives CASSPTDTNTEAFF.

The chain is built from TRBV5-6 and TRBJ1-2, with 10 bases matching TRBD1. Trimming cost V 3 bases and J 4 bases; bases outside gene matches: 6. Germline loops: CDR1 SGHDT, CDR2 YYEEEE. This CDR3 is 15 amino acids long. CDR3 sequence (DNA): TGTGCCAGCAGCTACCGGGACAGGGGTGTCTATGGCTACACCTTC. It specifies CASSYRDRGVYGYTF.

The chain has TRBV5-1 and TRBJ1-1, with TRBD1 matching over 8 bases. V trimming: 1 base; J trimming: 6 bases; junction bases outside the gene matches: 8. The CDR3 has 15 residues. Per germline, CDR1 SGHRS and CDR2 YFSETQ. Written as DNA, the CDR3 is TGCGCCAGCAGCTTGTTGGGGAACAGGGGGGCTGAAGCTTTCTTT. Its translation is CASSLLGNRGAEAFF.

CDR3 nucleotides: TGTGCCAGCAGCTCCAGGGTTGATGAAAAACTGTTTTTT. Amino acid sequence: CASSSRVDEKLFF. The genes are TRBV7-2 and TRBJ1-4; weak D call: TRBD1 (5 bases). The germline V gene has CDR1 SGHTA and CDR2 FQGNSA. The V and J ends lost 4 bases and 6 bases respectively, with 9 bases between them. CDR3 size: 13 residues.

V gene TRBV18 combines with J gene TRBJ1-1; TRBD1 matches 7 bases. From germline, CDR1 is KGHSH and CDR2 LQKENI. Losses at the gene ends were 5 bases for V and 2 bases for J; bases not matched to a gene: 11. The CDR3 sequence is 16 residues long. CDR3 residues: CASSSLARTGNTEAFF. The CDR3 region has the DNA TGTGCCAGCTCATCTCTCGCACGGACAGGCAACACTGAAGCTTTCTTT.